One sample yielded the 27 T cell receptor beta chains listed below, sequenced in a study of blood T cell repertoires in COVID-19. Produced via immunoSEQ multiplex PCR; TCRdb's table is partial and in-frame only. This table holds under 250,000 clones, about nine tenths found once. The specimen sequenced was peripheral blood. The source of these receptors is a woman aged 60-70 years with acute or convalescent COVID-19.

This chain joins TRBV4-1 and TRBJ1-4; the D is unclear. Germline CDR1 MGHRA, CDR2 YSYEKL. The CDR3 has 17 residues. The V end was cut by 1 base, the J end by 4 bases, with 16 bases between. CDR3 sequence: CASSQAPAGPDNEKLFF. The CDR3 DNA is TGCGCCAGCAGCCAAGCCCCCGCAGGCCCTGATAATGAAAAACTGTTTTTT.

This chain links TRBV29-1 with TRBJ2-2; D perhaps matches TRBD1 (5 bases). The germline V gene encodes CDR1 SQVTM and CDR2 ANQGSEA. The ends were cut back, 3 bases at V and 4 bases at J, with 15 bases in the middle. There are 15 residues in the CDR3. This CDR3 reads CSVERTKGLTGELFF. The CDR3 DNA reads TGCAGCGTTGAGCGGACAAAGGGCCTCACCGGGGAGCTGTTTTTT.

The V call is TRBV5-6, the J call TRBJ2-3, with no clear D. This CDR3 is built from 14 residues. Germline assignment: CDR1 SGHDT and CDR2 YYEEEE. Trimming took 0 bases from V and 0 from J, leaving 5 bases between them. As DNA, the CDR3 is TGTGCCAGCAGCTTGGCGGGTAGCACAGATACGCAGTATTTT. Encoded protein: CASSLAGSTDTQYF.

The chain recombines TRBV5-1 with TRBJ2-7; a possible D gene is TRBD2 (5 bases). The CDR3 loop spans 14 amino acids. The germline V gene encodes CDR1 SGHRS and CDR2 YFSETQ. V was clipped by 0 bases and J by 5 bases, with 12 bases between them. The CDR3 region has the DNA TGCGCCAGCAGCTTGGCGGGATTCGGTGACGAGCAGTACTTC. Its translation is CASSLAGFGDEQYF.

The CDR3 loop reads CASSLAVSTDTQYF. As DNA, the CDR3 is TGTGCCAGCTCGCTAGCGGTCAGCACAGATACGCAGTATTTT. The rearrangement uses TRBV28 and TRBJ2-3; TRBD2 aligns across 7 bases. Losses at the gene ends were 8 bases for V and 0 bases for J; bases not matched to a gene: 5. This CDR3 has 14 residues. CDR1 MDHEN and CDR2 SYDVKM come from the germline V gene.

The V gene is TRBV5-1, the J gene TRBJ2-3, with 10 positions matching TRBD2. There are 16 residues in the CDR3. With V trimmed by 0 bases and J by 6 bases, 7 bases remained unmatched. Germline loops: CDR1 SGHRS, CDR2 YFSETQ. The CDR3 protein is CASSLGLLAGPDTQYF. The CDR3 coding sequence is TGCGCCAGCAGCTTGGGTTTACTAGCGGGACCGGATACGCAGTATTTT.

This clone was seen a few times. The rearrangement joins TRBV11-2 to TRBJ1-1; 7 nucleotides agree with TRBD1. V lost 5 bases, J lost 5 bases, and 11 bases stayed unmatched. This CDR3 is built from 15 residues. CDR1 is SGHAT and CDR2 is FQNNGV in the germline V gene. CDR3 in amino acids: CASSPLTGSLTEAFF. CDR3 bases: TGTGCCAGCAGCCCCCTGACAGGGAGTCTGACTGAAGCTTTCTTT. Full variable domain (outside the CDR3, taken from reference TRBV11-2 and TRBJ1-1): EAGVAQSPRYKIIEKRQSVAFWCNPISGHATLYWYQQILGQGPKLLIQFQNNGVVDDSQLPKDRFSAERLKGVDSTLKIQPAKLEDSAVYLCASSPLTGSLTEAFFGQGTRLTVV.

The CDR3 reads CASRFDPGGGYTF. The CDR3 DNA follows: TGTGCCAGCAGATTCGACCCGGGAGGCGGCTACACCTTC. The V and J genes are TRBV7-3 and TRBJ1-2, with D unclear. Looked up from germline, CDR1 is SGHTA and CDR2 is FQGTGA. CDR3 length: 13 residues. Trimming stripped 6 bases from V and 8 bases from J, with 16 bases between.

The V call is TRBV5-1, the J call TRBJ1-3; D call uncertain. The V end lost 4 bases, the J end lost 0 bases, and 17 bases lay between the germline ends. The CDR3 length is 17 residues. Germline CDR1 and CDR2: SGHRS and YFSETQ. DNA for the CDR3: TGCGCCAGCAGCAATTCCCCGCAACGCGTCTCTGGAAACACCATATATTTT. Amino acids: CASSNSPQRVSGNTIYF.

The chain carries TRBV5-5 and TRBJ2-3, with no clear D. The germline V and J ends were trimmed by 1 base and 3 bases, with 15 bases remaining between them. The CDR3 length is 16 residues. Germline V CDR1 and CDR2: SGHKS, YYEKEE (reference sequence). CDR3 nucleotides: TGTGCCAGCAGCTTGTTAGCCTTAGGCTCAACAGATACGCAGTATTTT. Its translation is CASSLLALGSTDTQYF. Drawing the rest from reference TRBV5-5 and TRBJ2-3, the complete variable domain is DAGVTQSPTHLIKTRGQQVTLRCSPISGHKSVSWYQQVLGQGPQFIFQYYEKEERGRGNFPDRFSARQFPNYSSELNVNALLLGDSALYLCASSLLALGSTDTQYFGPGTRLTVL.

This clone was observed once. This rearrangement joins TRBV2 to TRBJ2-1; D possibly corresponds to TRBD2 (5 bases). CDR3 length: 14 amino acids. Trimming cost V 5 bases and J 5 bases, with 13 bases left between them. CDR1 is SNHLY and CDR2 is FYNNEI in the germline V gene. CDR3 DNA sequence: TGTGCCAGCAGTCCGCCCACTAGAAACAATGAGCAGTTCTTC. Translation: CASSPPTRNNEQFF.

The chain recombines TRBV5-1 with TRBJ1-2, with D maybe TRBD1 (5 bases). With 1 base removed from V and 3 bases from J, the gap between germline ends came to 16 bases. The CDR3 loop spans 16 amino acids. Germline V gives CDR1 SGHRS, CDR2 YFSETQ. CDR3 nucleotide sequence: TGCGCCAGCAGCTTGTGGCCAGATGGAGGGGACTATGGCTACACCTTC. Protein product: CASSLWPDGGDYGYTF.

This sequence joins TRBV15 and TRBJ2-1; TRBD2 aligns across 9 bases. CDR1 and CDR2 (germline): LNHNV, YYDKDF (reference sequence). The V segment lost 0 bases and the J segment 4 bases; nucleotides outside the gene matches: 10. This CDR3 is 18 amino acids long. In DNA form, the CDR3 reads TGTGCCACCAGCAGAGATGCGGCTAGCGGGATGAGATACAATGAGCAGTTCTTC. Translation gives CATSRDAASGMRYNEQFF.

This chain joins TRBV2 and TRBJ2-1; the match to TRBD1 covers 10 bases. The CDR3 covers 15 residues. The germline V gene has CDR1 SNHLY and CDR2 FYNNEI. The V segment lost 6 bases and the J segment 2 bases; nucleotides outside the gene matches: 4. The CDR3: CASRKDRGAYNEQFF. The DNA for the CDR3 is TGTGCCAGCAGGAAGGACAGGGGGGCCTACAATGAGCAGTTCTTC.

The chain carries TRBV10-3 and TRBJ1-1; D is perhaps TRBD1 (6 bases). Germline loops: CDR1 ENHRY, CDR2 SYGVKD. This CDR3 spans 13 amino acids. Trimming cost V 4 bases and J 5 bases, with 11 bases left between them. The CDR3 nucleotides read TGTGCCATCAGTGGTACACAGGGAACTGAAGCTTTCTTT. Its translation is CAISGTQGTEAFF.

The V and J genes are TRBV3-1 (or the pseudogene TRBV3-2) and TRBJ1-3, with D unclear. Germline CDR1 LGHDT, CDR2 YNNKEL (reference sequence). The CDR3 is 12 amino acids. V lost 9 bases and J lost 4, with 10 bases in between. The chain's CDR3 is CASSYLGNTIYF. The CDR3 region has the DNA TGTGCCAGTTCTTATTTAGGAAACACCATATATTTT.

CDR3: CASTRTRGSGANVLTF. The CDR3 coding sequence is TGTGCCAGCACAAGAACCCGAGGCTCTGGGGCCAACGTCCTGACTTTC. The chain employs TRBV14 and TRBJ2-6; the D is unclear. This CDR3 has 16 amino acids. CDR1 is SGHDN, CDR2 FVKESK, per germline. Trimming cost V 7 bases and J 0 bases, with 13 bases left between them.

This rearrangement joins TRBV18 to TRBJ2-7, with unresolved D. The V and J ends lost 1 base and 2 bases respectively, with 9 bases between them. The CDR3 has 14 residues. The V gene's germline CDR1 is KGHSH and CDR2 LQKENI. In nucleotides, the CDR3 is TGTGCCAGCTCACCACTACGCGAACCCTACGAGCAGTACTTC. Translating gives CASSPLREPYEQYF. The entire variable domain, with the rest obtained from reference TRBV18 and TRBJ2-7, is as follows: NAGVMQNPRHLVRRRGQEARLRCSPMKGHSHVYWYRQLPEEGLKFMVYLQKENIIDESGMPKERFSAEFPKEGPSILRIQQVVRGDSAAYFCASSPLREPYEQYFGPGTRLTVT.

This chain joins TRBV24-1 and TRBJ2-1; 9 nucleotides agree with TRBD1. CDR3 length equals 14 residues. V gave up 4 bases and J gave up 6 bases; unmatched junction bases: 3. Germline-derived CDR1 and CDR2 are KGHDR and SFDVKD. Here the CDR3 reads CATSDPDRGNEQFF. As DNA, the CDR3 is TGTGCCACCAGTGACCCGGACAGGGGCAATGAGCAGTTCTTC.

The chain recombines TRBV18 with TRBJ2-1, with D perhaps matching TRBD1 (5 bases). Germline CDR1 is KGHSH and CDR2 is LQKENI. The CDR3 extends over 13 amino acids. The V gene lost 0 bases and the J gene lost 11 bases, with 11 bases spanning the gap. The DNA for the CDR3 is TGTGCCAGCTCACCACCGTCGACAGATAAGCAGTTCTTC. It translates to CASSPPSTDKQFF.

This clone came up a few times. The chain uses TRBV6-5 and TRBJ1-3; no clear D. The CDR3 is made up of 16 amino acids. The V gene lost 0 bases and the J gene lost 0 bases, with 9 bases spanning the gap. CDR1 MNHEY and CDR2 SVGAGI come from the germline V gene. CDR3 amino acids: CASSYSRQHSGNTIYF. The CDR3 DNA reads TGTGCCAGCAGTTACTCGCGGCAGCACTCTGGAAACACCATATATTTT.

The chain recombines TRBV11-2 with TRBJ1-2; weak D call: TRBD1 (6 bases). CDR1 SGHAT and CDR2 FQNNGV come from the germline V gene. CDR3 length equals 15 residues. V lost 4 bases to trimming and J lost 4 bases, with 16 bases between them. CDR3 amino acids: CASSSRGGIAYGYTF. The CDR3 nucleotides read TGTGCCAGCAGCTCCCGAGGGGGTATCGCCTATGGCTACACCTTC.

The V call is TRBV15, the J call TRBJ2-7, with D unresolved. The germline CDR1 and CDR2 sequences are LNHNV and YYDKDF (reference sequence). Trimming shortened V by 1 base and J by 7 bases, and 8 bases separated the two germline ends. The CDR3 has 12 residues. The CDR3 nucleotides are TGTGCCACCAGCAGAGTCTTGTCTGAGCAGTACTTC. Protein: CATSRVLSEQYF.

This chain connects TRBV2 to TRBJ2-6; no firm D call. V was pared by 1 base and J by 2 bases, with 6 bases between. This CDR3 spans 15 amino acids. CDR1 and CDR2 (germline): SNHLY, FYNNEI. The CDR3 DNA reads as TGTGCCAGCAGTGAAGGGGCAGCTGGGGCCAACGTCCTGACTTTC. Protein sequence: CASSEGAAGANVLTF.

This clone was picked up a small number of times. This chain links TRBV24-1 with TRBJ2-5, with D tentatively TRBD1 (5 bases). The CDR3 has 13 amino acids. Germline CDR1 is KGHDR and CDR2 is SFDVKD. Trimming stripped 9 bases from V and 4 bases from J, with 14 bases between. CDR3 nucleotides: TGTGCCACCGAGACAGCAGGGCGAGAGACCCAGTACTTC. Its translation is CATETAGRETQYF.

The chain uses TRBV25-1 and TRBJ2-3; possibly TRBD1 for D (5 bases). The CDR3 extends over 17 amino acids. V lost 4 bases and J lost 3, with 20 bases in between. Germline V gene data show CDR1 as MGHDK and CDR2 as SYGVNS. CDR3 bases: TGTGCCAGCAGTGGAGACAGCCTATTCCTAGGGACAGATACGCAGTATTTT. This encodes CASSGDSLFLGTDTQYF.

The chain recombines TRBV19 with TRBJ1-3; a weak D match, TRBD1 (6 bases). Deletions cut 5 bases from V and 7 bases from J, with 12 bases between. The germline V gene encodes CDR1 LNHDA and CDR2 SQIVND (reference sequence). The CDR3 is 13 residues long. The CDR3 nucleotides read TGTGCCAGTAGTGCCACAGGGACCAACACCATATATTTT. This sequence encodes CASSATGTNTIYF.